This TCR beta chain was identified during a study of T cell responses to AZD1222 COVID-19 vaccine. Study-wide results and caveats: Among those given AZD1222, only six were seropositive at baseline. Spike-spanning, vaccine-associated CD4 TCRs were dominant at 160-218 and 743-854. The donor group comprised mostly white British people and more females; the analysis possibly underestimated clonal diversity. Reports indicate that nearly half of spike-specific TCRs are directed at unmutated variant regions.

Generated by immunoSEQ multiplex PCR, the TCRdb table keeps only in-frame clones and is missing some. Of about 57,000 clones listed, more than 75% are singletons. The CDR3 totals 15 residues. Trimming stripped 3 bases from V and 3 bases from J, with 14 bases between. Germline CDR1 and CDR2: SGHTA and FQGNSA. Note on this clone: Its target is unknown.

The source of this sequence is an adult in good health. The chain combines TRBV7-2 with TRBJ1-2; D uncertain. Sequencing was performed on peripheral blood, taken on day 0 of AZD1222 vaccination. The CDR3 nucleotides read TGTGCCAGCAGCTTGTTTCGGGTCGGGGACTATGGCTACACCTTC. Amino acid sequence: CASSLFRVGDYGYTF.